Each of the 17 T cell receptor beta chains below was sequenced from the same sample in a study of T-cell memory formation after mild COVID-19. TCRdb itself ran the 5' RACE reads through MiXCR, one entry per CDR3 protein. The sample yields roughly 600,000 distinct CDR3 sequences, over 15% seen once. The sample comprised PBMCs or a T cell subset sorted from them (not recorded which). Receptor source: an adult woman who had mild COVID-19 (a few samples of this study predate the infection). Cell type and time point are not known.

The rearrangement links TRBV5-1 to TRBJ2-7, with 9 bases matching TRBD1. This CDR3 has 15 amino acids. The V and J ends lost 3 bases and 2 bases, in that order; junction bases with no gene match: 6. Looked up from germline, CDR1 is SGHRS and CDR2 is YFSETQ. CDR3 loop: CASSSGDRATYEQYF. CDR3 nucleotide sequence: TGCGCCAGCAGCTCGGGGGACAGGGCAACCTACGAGCAGTACTTC.

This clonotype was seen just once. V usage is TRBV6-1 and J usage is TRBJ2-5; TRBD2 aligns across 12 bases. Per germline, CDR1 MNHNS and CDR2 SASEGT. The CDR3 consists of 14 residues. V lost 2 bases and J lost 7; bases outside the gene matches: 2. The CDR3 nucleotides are TGTGCCAGCAGTGAACTAGCGGGAGGGGGGACCCAGTACTTC. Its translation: CASSELAGGGTQYF.

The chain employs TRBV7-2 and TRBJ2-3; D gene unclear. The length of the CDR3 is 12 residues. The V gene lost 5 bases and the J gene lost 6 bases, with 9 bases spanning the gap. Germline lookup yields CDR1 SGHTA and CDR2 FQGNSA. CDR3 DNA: TGTGCCAGCAGCCCGACCCTTGATACGCAGTATTTT. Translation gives CASSPTLDTQYF.

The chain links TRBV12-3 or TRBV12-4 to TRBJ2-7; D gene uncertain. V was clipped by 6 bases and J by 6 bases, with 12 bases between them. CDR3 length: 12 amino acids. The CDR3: CASRYGFSEQYF. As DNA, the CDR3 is TGTGCCAGCAGATACGGGTTCAGCGAGCAGTACTTC.

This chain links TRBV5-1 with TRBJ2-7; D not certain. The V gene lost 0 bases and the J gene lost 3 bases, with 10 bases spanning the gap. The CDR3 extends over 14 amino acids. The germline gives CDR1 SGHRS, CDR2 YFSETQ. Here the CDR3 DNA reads TGCGCCAGCAGCTTGGGGGCAACAGTCTACGAGCAGTACTTC. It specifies CASSLGATVYEQYF.

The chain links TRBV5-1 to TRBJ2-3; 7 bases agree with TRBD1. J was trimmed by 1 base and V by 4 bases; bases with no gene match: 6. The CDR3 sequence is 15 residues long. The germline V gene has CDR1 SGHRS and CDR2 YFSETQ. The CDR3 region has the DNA TGCGCCAGCAGCGTAGGGGGCGACGGCACAGATACGCAGTATTTT. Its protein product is CASSVGGDGTDTQYF.

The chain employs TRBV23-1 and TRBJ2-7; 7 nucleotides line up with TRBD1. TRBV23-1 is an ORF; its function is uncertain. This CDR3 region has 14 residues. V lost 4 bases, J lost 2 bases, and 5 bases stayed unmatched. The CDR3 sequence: CASSPGQETYEQYF. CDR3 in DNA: TGCGCCAGCAGTCCTGGACAGGAGACCTACGAGCAGTACTTC.

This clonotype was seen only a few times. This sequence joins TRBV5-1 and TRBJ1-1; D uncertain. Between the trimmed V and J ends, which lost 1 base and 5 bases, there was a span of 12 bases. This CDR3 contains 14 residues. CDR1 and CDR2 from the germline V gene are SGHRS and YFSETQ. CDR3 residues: CASSLLGEGTEAFF. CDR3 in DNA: TGCGCCAGCAGCTTGCTCGGGGAAGGGACTGAAGCTTTCTTT.

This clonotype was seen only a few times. In DNA form, the CDR3 reads TGTGCCAGCAGAGGGACTAGCGGCGTCAGCGAGCAGTTCTTC. This codes for CASRGTSGVSEQFF. The rearrangement uses TRBV6-2 or TRBV6-3 and TRBJ2-1, with TRBD2 matching over 11 bases. The V segment lost 6 bases and the J segment 10 bases; nucleotides outside the gene matches: 8. CDR1 and CDR2 (germline): MNHEY, SVGEGT. The CDR3 is made up of 14 amino acids.

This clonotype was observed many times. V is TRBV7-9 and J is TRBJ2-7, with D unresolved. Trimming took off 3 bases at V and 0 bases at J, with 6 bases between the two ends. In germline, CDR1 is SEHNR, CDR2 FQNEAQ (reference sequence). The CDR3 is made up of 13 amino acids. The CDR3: CASSFSSSYEQYF. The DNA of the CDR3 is TGTGCCAGCAGCTTCTCTAGCTCCTACGAGCAGTACTTC.

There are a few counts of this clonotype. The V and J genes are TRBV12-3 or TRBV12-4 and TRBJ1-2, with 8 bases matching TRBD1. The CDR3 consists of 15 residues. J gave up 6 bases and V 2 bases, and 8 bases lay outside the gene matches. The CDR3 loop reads CASSLWAGGPNGYTF. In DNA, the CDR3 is TGTGCCAGCAGTTTATGGGCAGGGGGCCCAAATGGCTACACCTTC.

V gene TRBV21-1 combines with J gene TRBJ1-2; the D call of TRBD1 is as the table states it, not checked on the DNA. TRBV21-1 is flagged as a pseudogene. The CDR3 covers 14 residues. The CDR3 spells CASYQRTGPRGYTF. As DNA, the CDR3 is TGTGCCAGCTACCAGAGAACAGGTCCGAGAGGCTACACCTTC.

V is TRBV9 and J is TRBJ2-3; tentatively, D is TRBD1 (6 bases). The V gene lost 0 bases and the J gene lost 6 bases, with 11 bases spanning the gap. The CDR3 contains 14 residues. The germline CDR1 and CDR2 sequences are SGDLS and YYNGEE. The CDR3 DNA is TGTGCCAGCAGCGTAGGTAACCAGGGGGATACGCAGTATTTT. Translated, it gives CASSVGNQGDTQYF.

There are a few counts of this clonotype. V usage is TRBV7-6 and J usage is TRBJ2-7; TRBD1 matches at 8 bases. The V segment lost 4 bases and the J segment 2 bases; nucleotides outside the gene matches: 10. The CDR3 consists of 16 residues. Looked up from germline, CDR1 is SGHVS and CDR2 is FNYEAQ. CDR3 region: CASSSATGEGPYEQYF. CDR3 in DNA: TGTGCCAGCAGCTCAGCGACAGGGGAAGGTCCCTACGAGCAGTACTTC.

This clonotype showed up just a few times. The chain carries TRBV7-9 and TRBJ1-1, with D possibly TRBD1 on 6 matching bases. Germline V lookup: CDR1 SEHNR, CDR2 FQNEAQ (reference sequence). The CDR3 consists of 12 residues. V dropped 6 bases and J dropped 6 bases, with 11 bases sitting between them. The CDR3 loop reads CASRSNRAEAFF. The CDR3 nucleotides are TGTGCCAGCAGGTCGAACAGGGCTGAAGCTTTCTTT.

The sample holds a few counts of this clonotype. The CDR3 bases are TGTGCCAGCTCACCACAAGGGGGCTGGACTGAAGCTTTCTTT. This translates into CASSPQGGWTEAFF. V and J are TRBV18 and TRBJ1-1; TRBD1 aligns across 7 bases. The length of the CDR3 is 14 residues. CDR1 is KGHSH, CDR2 LQKENI, per germline. Trimming took 1 base from V and 5 from J; bases not matched to a gene: 4.

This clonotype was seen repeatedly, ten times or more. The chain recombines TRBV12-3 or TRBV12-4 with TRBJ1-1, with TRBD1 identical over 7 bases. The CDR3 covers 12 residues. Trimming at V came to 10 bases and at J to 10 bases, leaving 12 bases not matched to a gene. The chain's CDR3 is CATLEQGTVAFF. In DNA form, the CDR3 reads TGTGCCACTCTTGAGCAGGGGACAGTAGCTTTCTTT.